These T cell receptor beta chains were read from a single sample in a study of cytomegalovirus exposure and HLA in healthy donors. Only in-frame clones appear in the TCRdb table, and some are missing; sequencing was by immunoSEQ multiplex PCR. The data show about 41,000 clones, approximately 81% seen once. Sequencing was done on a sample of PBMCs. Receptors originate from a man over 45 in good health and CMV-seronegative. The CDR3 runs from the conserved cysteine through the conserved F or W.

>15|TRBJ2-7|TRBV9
CASSAGRGSTYEQYF
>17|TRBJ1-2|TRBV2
CASSSSTGPPTNYGYTF
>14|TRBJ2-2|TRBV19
CASSDRAFAGELFF
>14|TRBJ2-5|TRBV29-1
CSDHRGGHQETQYF
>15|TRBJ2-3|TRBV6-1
CASSRLAGSADTQYF
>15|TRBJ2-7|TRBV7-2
CASSIRDRGSYEQYF
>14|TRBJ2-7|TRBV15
CATSREVSSYEQYF
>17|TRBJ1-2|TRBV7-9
CASRPERGVLLDYGYTF
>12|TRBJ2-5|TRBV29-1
CSVGQKKETQYF
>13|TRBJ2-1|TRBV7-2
CASSLDRHNEQFF
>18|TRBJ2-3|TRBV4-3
CASSQSGGHLSLRDTQYF
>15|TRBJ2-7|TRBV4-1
CASSHQDRGSYEQYF
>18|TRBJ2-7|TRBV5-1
CASSLDPSSLAGAYEQYF
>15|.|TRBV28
CASSLGGLALGEQYF
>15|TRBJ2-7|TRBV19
CASSSDPGRSYEQYF
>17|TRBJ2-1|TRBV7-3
CASSQNPSGRGYNEQFF
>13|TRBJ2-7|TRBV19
CASGRDREREQYF
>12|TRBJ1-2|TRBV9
CASKAGDYGYTF
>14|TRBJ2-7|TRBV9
CASSATGGSHEQYF
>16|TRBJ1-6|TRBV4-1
CASSQDHRGGNSPLHF
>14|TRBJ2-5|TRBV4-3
CASSQVLRKETQYF
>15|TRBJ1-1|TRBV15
CATSREKGANTEAFF
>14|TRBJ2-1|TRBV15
CATSSRSSYNEQFF
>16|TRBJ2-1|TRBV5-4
CASSRRSGTDNNEQFF
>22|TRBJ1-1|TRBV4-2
CASSQVSVIWGTENDMNTEAFF
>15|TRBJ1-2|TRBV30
CAWSNGVQGYYGYTF
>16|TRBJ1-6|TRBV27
CASSLTTDSYNSPLHF
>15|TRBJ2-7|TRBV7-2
CASSLSGRGDYEQYF
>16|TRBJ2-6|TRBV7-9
CASSLSQISGANVLTF
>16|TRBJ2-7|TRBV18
CASSPSAQGAFYEQYF
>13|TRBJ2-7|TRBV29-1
CSVEIPSSYEQYF
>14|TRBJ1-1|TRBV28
CASSPAQRGTEAFF
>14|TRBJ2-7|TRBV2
CASSEKRGPYEQYF
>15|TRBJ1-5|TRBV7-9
CSSSHGEVSNQPQHF
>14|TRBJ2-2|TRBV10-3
CAIPGPVTTGELFF
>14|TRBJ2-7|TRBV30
CAWSVGGGRDEQYF
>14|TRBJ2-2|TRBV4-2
CASEGGSNTGELFF
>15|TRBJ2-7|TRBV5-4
CASSLSLGGDYEQYF
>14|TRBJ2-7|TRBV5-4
CASSLEGLADWQYF
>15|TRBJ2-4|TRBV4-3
CASSQLYRAKNIQYF
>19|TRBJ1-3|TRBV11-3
CASNPDPGSINLSGNTIYF
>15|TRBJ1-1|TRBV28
CASSSRGDLNTEAFF
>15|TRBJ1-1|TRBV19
CASSGREGANTEAFF
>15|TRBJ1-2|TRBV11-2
CASSHRQGVDYGYTF
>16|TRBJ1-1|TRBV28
CASSLTSGTANTEAFF
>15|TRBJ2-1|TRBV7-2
CASSLSGGRDNEQFF
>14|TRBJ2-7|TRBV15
CATSRLAGYYEQYF
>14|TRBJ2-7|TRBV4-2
CASSPAGGDYEQYF
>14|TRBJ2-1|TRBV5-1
CASTRTGDYNEQFF
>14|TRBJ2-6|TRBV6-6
CASSWTAGANVLTF
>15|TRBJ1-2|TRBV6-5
CASTVTGTGVGGYTF
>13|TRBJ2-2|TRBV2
CASSRTGSGELFF
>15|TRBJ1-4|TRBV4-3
CASSQGEELREKLFF
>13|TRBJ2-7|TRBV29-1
CSVGLAGSYEQYF
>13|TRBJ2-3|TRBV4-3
CASSHRVPDTQYF
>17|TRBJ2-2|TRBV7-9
CASSLWTGGKDTGELFF
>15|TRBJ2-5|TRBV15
CATSRDPTGRETQYF
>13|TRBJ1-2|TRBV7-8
CASSLSSVYGYTF
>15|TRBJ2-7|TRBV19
CASSSSGQGIGGQYF